The 3 T cell receptor beta chains given below trace back to one sample, sequenced in a study of shared clonotypes between healthy human individuals. Sequenced by immunoSEQ multiplex PCR; TCRdb stores in-frame clones only, minus some. The sample contains about 2.1 million clones, just under 95% of which appear only once. Positive CCR7 selection of CD45RO-negative cells yielded the naive CD8 cells, and terminally differentiated effector memory CD45RA+ cells were excluded. The sequenced material came from naive CD8+ T cells from PBMCs. These TCRs come from a young man in good health. Some clones in this sample may be carry-over from other donors' samples.

The chain couples TRBV7-9 to TRBJ1-1; D gene uncertain. Per germline, CDR1 SEHNR and CDR2 FQNEAQ (reference sequence). There are 11 residues in the CDR3. V dropped 5 bases and J dropped 5 bases, with 6 bases sitting between them. The CDR3 DNA is TGTGCCAGCAGCCCCCAAACTGAAGCTTTCTTT. It encodes CASSPQTEAFF.

The rearrangement uses TRBV7-9 and TRBJ1-4; TRBD1 agrees at 9 bases. CDR3 length: 19 amino acids. V was pared by 5 bases and J by 0 bases, with 13 bases of the junction left unmatched. The germline V gene encodes CDR1 SEHNR and CDR2 FQNEAQ (reference sequence). The CDR3, as DNA: TGTGCCAGCAGCACGACGTCCGGGACAGGGCTCACAACTAATGAAAAACTGTTTTTT. Translated, it gives CASSTTSGTGLTTNEKLFF. The full variable domain, completed using reference TRBV7-9 and TRBJ1-4, is DTGVSQNPRHKITKRGQNVTFRCDPISEHNRLYWYRQTLGQGPEFLTYFQNEAQLEKSRLLSDRFSAERPKGSFSTLEIQRTEQGDSAMYLCASSTTSGTGLTTNEKLFFGSGTQLSVL.

The chain couples TRBV7-3 to TRBJ2-1; D is possibly TRBD2 (5 bases). Germline CDR1 and CDR2: SGHTA and FQGTGA. This CDR3 is built from 11 residues. The V gene lost 9 bases and the J gene lost 3 bases, with 6 bases spanning the gap. Here the CDR3 reads CASGLYNEQFF. CDR3 DNA sequence: TGTGCCAGTGGACTCTACAATGAGCAGTTCTTC.